Below are 3 T cell receptor beta chains sequenced from a single sample in a study of T cells in localized non-small cell lung cancer. Profiling relied on immunoSEQ multiplex PCR, and the TCRdb table lists in-frame clones only, not all of them. The table lists 30,000 to 45,000 clones, around nine tenths of them singletons. The source was peripheral blood, collected before any cancer treatment. Source of these receptors: a woman aged 35-70 years with stage I lung adenocarcinoma.

The chain recombines TRBV28 with TRBJ1-1; D is undetermined. V lost 2 bases, J lost 7 bases, and 11 bases lay in between. The CDR3 extends over 13 amino acids. From germline, CDR1 is MDHEN and CDR2 SYDVKM. CDR3 sequence reads: CASSLGSVFEAFF. The CDR3 coding sequence is TGTGCCAGCAGTTTAGGGTCGGTCTTTGAAGCTTTCTTT.

The chain has TRBV5-1 and TRBJ2-1; unclear D gene. Germline CDR1 is SGHRS and CDR2 is YFSETQ. The V end was cut by 1 base, the J end by 8 bases, with 13 bases between. The CDR3 is made up of 14 amino acids. CDR3 bases: TGCGCCAGCAGCTTGTCTGCCAAAAGCGATGAGCAGTTCTTC. Protein sequence: CASSLSAKSDEQFF.

V and J are TRBV30 and TRBJ2-2; 7 bases are shared with TRBD1. V gave up 1 base and J gave up 1 base; unmatched junction bases: 6. This CDR3 region has 16 residues. Germline V CDR1 and CDR2: GTSNPN, SVGIG (reference sequence). The CDR3 protein is CAWSALDRKNTGELFF. The CDR3 coding sequence is TGTGCCTGGAGTGCCCTGGACAGGAAGAACACCGGGGAGCTGTTTTTT. The whole variable domain, filled in from reference TRBV30 and TRBJ2-2, reads SQTIHQWPATLVQPVGSPLSLECTVEGTSNPNLYWYRQAAGRGLQLLFYSVGIGQISSEVPQNLSASRPQDRQFILSSKKLLLSDSGFYLCAWSALDRKNTGELFFGEGSRLTVL.